These T cell receptor beta chains were read from a single sample in a study of CD8 T cells in Susac syndrome. MiXCR, run by TCRdb on the immunoSEQ multiplex PCR reads, gives a single entry per CDR3 protein. Among 150,000 to 200,000 distinct CDR3 sequences listed, about 93% were seen once. The sample consisted of CD4+ T cells from PBMCs. Every receptor here comes from a human donor in good health. The CDR3 runs from the conserved cysteine through the conserved F or W. D genes are given only for firm matches. A row's size may be missing; if present it is once, few, many or a size class.

D gene	J gene	clone size	V gene	CDR3 DNA	CDR3 protein
TRBD1	TRBJ1-5	once	TRBV7-9	TGTGCCAGCAGCGAAACAGGGGACTTTCAGCCCCAGCATTTT	CASSETGDFQPQHF
-	TRBJ2-6	-	TRBV28	TGTGCCAGCAGCGATTTTGACAAGGCCAACGTCCTGACTTTC	CASSDFDKANVLTF
-	TRBJ2-3	-	TRBV20-1	TGCAGTGCTAAGCCGGCTAGCACAGATACGCAGTATTTT	CSAKPASTDTQYF
-	TRBJ2-5	few	TRBV29-1	TGCAGCGCCGGGTTTATTCGAGAGACCCAGTACTTC	CSAGFIRETQYF
-	TRBJ1-2	-	TRBV12-3/TRBV12-4	TGTGCCAGCAGTTTGCGTTTCGCCTATGGCTACACCTTC	CASSLRFAYGYTF
-	TRBJ2-6	-	TRBV2	TGTGCCAGCACGGGCAGGAGCTCTGGGGCCAACGTCCTGACTTTC	CASTGRSSGANVLTF
-	TRBJ1-6	-	TRBV20-1	TGCAGTGCTAGCCCCCTCGGAAATTCACCCCTCCACTTT	CSASPLGNSPLHF
-	TRBJ2-2	-	TRBV18	TGTGCCAGCTCACCAGGGCAGAACACCGGGGAGCTGTTTTTT	CASSPGQNTGELFF
-	TRBJ1-1	-	TRBV7-2	TGTGCCGGCCTTCCGACAGGTAACACTGAAGCTTTCTTT	CAGLPTGNTEAFF
-	TRBJ2-7	-	TRBV27	TGTGCCAGCATAGGGACATACTCCTACGAGCAGTACTTC	CASIGTYSYEQYF
-	TRBJ1-6	-	TRBV5-1	TGCGCCAGCAGCTTGGAGGGACGGACCTCCTTTTCACCCCTCCACTTT	CASSLEGRTSFSPLHF
TRBD2	TRBJ2-3	-	TRBV5-6	TGTGCCAGCAGCTTGCCGAGCGGGGGCACAGATACGCAGTATTTT	CASSLPSGGTDTQYF
TRBD2	TRBJ2-5	-	TRBV5-1	TGCGCCAGCAGCTGGGGGGGAGGAGAAGAGACCCAGTACTTC	CASSWGGGEETQYF
TRBD2	TRBJ2-1	few	TRBV12-3/TRBV12-4	TGTGCCAGCAGTTTGAGCGGGAGCTCCTACAATGAGCAGTTCTTC	CASSLSGSSYNEQFF